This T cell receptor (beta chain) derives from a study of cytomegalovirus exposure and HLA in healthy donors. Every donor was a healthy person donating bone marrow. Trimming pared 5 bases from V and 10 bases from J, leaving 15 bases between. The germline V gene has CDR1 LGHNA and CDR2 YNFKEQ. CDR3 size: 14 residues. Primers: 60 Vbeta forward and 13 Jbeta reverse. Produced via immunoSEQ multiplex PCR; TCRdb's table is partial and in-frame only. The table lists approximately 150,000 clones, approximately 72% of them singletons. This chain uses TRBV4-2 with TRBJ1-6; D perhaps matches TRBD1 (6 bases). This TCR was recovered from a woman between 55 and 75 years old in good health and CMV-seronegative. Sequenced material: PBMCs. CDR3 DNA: TGTGCCAGCAGCGACCAGGGGTTTGGCTCACCCCTCCACTTT. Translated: CASSDQGFGSPLHF.